These 27 T cell receptor beta chains originate from one sample sequenced in a study of T cell repertoires in cytomegalovirus infection. TCRdb reprocessed the reads with MiXCR, giving one entry per CDR3 protein. The repertoire includes fewer than 350,000 distinct CDR3 sequences, about 27% of them detected once, and 20% sits in the top ten. Which antigens these TCRs recognize remains unknown. The source was cultured PBMCs, collected from culture after CMV antigen stimulation. The receptors were sampled from a human donor in good health (CMV status not recorded). Some clones in this sample may be carry-over from other donors' samples.

V gene TRBV5-6 combines with J gene TRBJ2-5, with 7 bases identical to TRBD2. V shed 3 bases, J shed 5 bases, and the junction held 19 bases outside the gene matches. The CDR3 covers 18 residues. The germline V gene has CDR1 SGHDT and CDR2 YYEEEE. Here the CDR3 reads CASSSERGDLEWGETQYF. CDR3 nucleotides: TGTGCCAGCAGCTCGGAACGGGGGGACCTTGAATGGGGGGAGACCCAGTACTTC.

This chain uses TRBV27 with TRBJ2-3; 11 bases fit TRBD2. J lost 5 bases, V lost 2 bases, and 9 bases had no gene match. The CDR3 length is 17 residues. Per the germline V gene, CDR1 is MNHEY and CDR2 is SMNVEV (reference sequence). CDR3 region: CASSLIILAGGRDTQYF. The CDR3 bases are TGTGCCAGCAGTTTAATTATCCTAGCGGGAGGAAGAGATACGCAGTATTTT.

This clonotype was recorded a few times. V and J are TRBV19 and TRBJ2-1; 7 nucleotides match TRBD2. Trimming removed 6 bases from V and 9 bases from J; junction bases left unmatched: 17. The CDR3 is 16 amino acids. In germline, CDR1 is LNHDA, CDR2 SQIVND (reference sequence). DNA of the CDR3: TGTGCCAGTAGCGAAAACCCCGGGGGGACGGGTACTGAGCAGTTCTTC. It codes for CASSENPGGTGTEQFF.

V gene TRBV19 combines with J gene TRBJ2-1; 9 bases line up with TRBD1. The germline V gene encodes CDR1 LNHDA and CDR2 SQIVND (reference sequence). The CDR3 covers 14 residues. Losses at the gene ends were 4 bases for V and 14 bases for J; bases not matched to a gene: 12. CDR3 nucleotide sequence: TGTGCCAGTAGTAAGCCCCCGGGGACAGGGTCTAAGTTCTTC. Translation gives CASSKPPGTGSKFF.

Here the CDR3 reads CAIKVSGNTEAFF. CDR3 in DNA: TGTGCCATCAAAGTAAGTGGGAACACTGAAGCTTTCTTT. The chain employs TRBV10-3 and TRBJ1-1; D is unresolved. Trimming shortened V by 7 bases and J by 1 base, and 10 bases separated the two germline ends. The germline V gene encodes CDR1 ENHRY and CDR2 SYGVKD. The CDR3 is made up of 13 amino acids.

This chain links TRBV27 with TRBJ1-2; D is unresolved. CDR1 is MNHEY and CDR2 is SMNVEV in the germline V gene (reference sequence). The germline V and J ends were trimmed by 4 bases and 2 bases, with 11 bases remaining between them. This CDR3 comprises 14 residues. This chain's CDR3 is CASSSNDRNYGYTF. In nucleotides, the CDR3 is TGTGCCAGCAGTTCAAACGACCGGAACTATGGCTACACCTTC.

The V call is TRBV10-3, the J call TRBJ2-5; 8 nucleotides line up with TRBD1. CDR3 size: 13 residues. V lost 3 bases and J lost 5; bases outside the gene matches: 2. Germline lookup yields CDR1 ENHRY and CDR2 SYGVKD. The CDR3 spells CAISDRGLETQYF. In DNA form, the CDR3 reads TGTGCCATCAGTGACAGGGGGCTCGAGACCCAGTACTTC.

This clonotype was seen only a few times. This chain connects TRBV27 to TRBJ2-2; maybe TRBD2 (6 bases). CDR1 is MNHEY, CDR2 SMNVEV, per germline (reference sequence). With 1 base removed from V and 6 bases from J, the gap between germline ends came to 6 bases. This CDR3 is built from 13 residues. The CDR3 loop is CASSLWGAGELFF. The CDR3 DNA reads TGTGCCAGCAGTTTATGGGGGGCCGGGGAGCTGTTTTTT.

This clonotype was counted ten times or more. This chain connects TRBV2 to TRBJ1-5, with D uncertain. The germline gives CDR1 SNHLY, CDR2 FYNNEI. There are 14 residues in the CDR3. V was clipped by 5 bases and J by 4 bases, with 12 bases between them. CDR3 DNA: TGTGCCAGCAGTCTGGACGGCCGGAATCAGCCCCAGCATTTT. This gives the protein CASSLDGRNQPQHF.

This chain uses TRBV19 with TRBJ1-1; TRBD1 is a possible D gene (5 bases). Per germline, CDR1 LNHDA and CDR2 SQIVND (reference sequence). The ends were cut back, 0 bases at V and 3 bases at J, with 14 bases in the middle. CDR3 length equals 16 residues. CDR3 DNA: TGTGCCAGTAGTATAGAAGGTAGCAGGGTGGACACTGAAGCTTTCTTT. Amino acids: CASSIEGSRVDTEAFF.

The table lists this clonotype with a few counts. The chain recombines TRBV10-2 with TRBJ2-7, with a possible D match to TRBD2 (6 bases). The CDR3 loop spans 15 amino acids. The V gene's germline CDR1 is WSHSY and CDR2 SAAADI. V dropped 4 bases and J dropped 5 bases, with 18 bases sitting between them. The CDR3 nucleotides are TGCGCCAGCAGTGGATGGACTACACGGAGTGACGAGCAGTACTTC. It encodes CASSGWTTRSDEQYF.

The chain links TRBV7-2 to TRBJ1-3; D unclear. Trimming cost V 1 base and J 5 bases, with 9 bases left between them. CDR3 length: 14 amino acids. Germline-derived CDR1 and CDR2 are SGHTA and FQGNSA. CDR3: CASSLVNTRNTIYF. DNA for the CDR3: TGTGCCAGCAGCTTAGTCAACACTAGAAACACCATATATTTT.

Concerning this clonotype: One end of the junction varies from germline; a read error may be responsible. This chain links TRBV19 with TRBJ2-1, with D tentatively TRBD1 or TRBD2 (5 bases each). The CDR3 is 17 residues long. Germline V lookup: CDR1 LNHDA, CDR2 SQIVND (reference sequence). CDR3 coding DNA: TGTGCCAGTAGTAGGGGGAAGGGATTTAGCTCCTACAACGAGCAGTTCTTC. This encodes CASSRGKGFSSYNEQFF.

This clonotype was detected only a few times. The chain has TRBV5-4 and TRBJ2-3; the match to TRBD2 covers 8 bases. The CDR3 length is 17 residues. Germline CDR1 reads SGHNT; CDR2 reads YYREEE (reference sequence). J gave up 0 bases and V 4 bases, and 10 bases lay outside the gene matches. The CDR3 DNA sequence: TGTGCCAGCAGCGGCCCCGGGAGGGCGTCTAGCACAGATACGCAGTATTTT. It is translated as CASSGPGRASSTDTQYF.

The V gene is TRBV5-6, the J gene TRBJ2-3; 8 bases are a match to TRBD2. The ends lost 3 bases at V and 2 bases at J; junction bases unmatched: 8. Germline-derived CDR1 and CDR2 are SGHDT and YYEEEE. The CDR3 is 16 amino acids. The CDR3 region is CASSSLAGINTDTQYF. The CDR3 region has the DNA TGTGCCAGCAGCTCCTTAGCGGGGATAAACACAGATACGCAGTATTTT.

The chain employs TRBV5-4 and TRBJ2-1, with 7 bases aligning to TRBD2. With V trimmed by 5 bases and J by 7 bases, 18 bases remained unmatched. The CDR3 totals 17 residues. Per germline, CDR1 SGHNT and CDR2 YYREEE (reference sequence). CDR3 protein: CASSLPREAGIENEQFF. CDR3 in DNA: TGTGCCAGCAGTCTGCCCAGGGAAGCGGGGATTGAGAATGAGCAGTTCTTC.

CDR3 sequence (DNA): TGTGCCGCATCAGGGACGGCACTCTACGAGCAGTACTTC. Translated: CAASGTALYEQYF. This chain links TRBV10-3 with TRBJ2-7; the D gene could be TRBD1 or TRBD2 (5 bases each). Trimming took off 11 bases at V and 3 bases at J, with 17 bases between the two ends. Germline V CDR1 and CDR2: ENHRY, SYGVKD. This CDR3 region has 13 residues.

The chain has TRBV28 and TRBJ1-6; D might be TRBD1 (5 bases). The CDR3 loop spans 15 amino acids. The V and J ends lost 2 bases and 5 bases respectively, with 10 bases between them. Germline V gene lookup returns CDR1 MDHEN and CDR2 SYDVKM. CDR3 nucleotides: TGTGCCAGCAGTTTAGGGGGACCGAATAATTCACCCCTCCACTTT. Translated, it gives CASSLGGPNNSPLHF.

V gene TRBV29-1 combines with J gene TRBJ2-6, with D possibly TRBD1 on 6 matching bases. The V gene lost 4 bases and the J gene lost 2 bases, with 12 bases spanning the gap. The CDR3 loop spans 15 amino acids. CDR1 is SQVTM, CDR2 ANQGSEA, per germline. Here the CDR3 reads CSVAGEGAGANVLTF. In DNA, the CDR3 is TGCAGCGTTGCAGGGGAAGGGGCTGGGGCCAACGTCCTGACTTTC.

The gene calls are TRBV12-3 or TRBV12-4 and TRBJ1-2; tentatively, D is TRBD1 (6 bases). V dropped 3 bases and J dropped 2 bases, with 10 bases sitting between them. This CDR3 spans 14 amino acids. CDR3 loop: CASSFRTENYGYTF. Written as DNA, the CDR3 is TGTGCCAGCAGTTTTCGGACAGAGAACTATGGCTACACCTTC.

At least ten counts were recorded for this clonotype. This sequence joins TRBV7-2 and TRBJ2-5; 9 bases match TRBD2. Germline V gives CDR1 SGHTA, CDR2 FQGNSA. CDR3 length: 15 amino acids. V lost 1 base, J lost 4 bases, and 4 bases stayed unmatched. For the CDR3, the DNA is TGTGCCAGCAGCTTAGGCGGGGGGGGGGGAGAGACCCAGTACTTC. It specifies CASSLGGGGGETQYF.

The V and J genes are TRBV29-1 and TRBJ2-5; possible D gene TRBD1, 5 bases. From germline, CDR1 is SQVTM and CDR2 ANQGSEA. V was clipped by 5 bases and J by 5 bases, with 12 bases between them. This CDR3 has 12 amino acids. The CDR3 reads CSVSQGGETQYF. Written as DNA, the CDR3 is TGCAGCGTTTCTCAGGGCGGTGAGACCCAGTACTTC. Looking up the rest from reference TRBV29-1 and TRBJ2-5 gives the full variable domain: SAVISQKPSRDICQRGTSLTIQCQVDSQVTMMFWYRQQPGQSLTLIATANQGSEATYESGFVIDKFPISRPNLTFSTLTVSNMSPEDSSIYLCSVSQGGETQYFGPGTRLLVL.

V usage is TRBV7-8 and J usage is TRBJ1-2; D is ambiguous. Germline assignment: CDR1 SGHVS and CDR2 FQNEAQ. This CDR3 has 14 amino acids. V was clipped by 2 bases and J by 2 bases, with 9 bases between them. CDR3 in amino acids: CASSLRSTNYGYTF. The CDR3 DNA is TGTGCCAGCAGCTTACGTTCGACGAACTATGGCTACACCTTC. Variable domain in full (rest from reference TRBV7-8 and TRBJ1-2): GAGVSQSPRYKVAKRGQDVALRCDPISGHVSLFWYQQALGQGPEFLTYFQNEAQLDKSGLPSDRFFAERPEGSVSTLKIQRTQQEDSAVYLCASSLRSTNYGYTFGSGTRLTVV.

This chain joins TRBV4-2 and TRBJ1-1; D is unclear. Germline V lookup: CDR1 LGHNA, CDR2 YNFKEQ. Trimming removed 1 base at V and 3 bases at J, with 12 bases between. There are 15 residues in the CDR3. CDR3 nucleotides: TGTGCCAGCAGCCAAGTTGAAAGCGGGTACACTGAAGCTTTCTTT. Encoded protein: CASSQVESGYTEAFF.

This clonotype was seen only a few times. The genes are TRBV7-9 and TRBJ2-3; perhaps TRBD1 as D (5 bases). The CDR3 has 15 residues. V lost 5 bases, J lost 4 bases, and 16 bases lay in between. Germline V gives CDR1 SEHNR, CDR2 FQNEAQ (reference sequence). This CDR3 is CASSTRQLSPDTQYF. CDR3 bases: TGTGCCAGCAGCACCCGACAGCTAAGCCCAGATACGCAGTATTTT.

This chain connects TRBV7-3 to TRBJ1-6; TRBD1 matches 8 bases. The CDR3 has 16 amino acids. The germline CDR1 and CDR2 sequences are SGHTA and FQGTGA. V trimming: 4 bases; J trimming: 7 bases; junction bases outside the gene matches: 9. The CDR3 nucleotides read TGTGCCAGCAGCTCGGGGGGAACAGGGGGGAATTCACCCCTCCACTTT. Translation: CASSSGGTGGNSPLHF.

This clonotype was picked up a small number of times. This rearrangement joins TRBV10-3 to TRBJ1-6; 8 nucleotides line up with TRBD1. With 6 bases clipped from V and 7 bases from J, the junction kept 8 bases outside the gene matches. Per germline, CDR1 ENHRY and CDR2 SYGVKD. This CDR3 is built from 15 residues. Written as DNA, the CDR3 is TGTGCCATCAGACCTGGACAGGGTGGGAATTCACCCCTCCACTTT. Its protein is CAIRPGQGGNSPLHF.